Below, 15 T cell receptor beta chains from the same sample are listed, as sequenced in a study of shared clonotypes between healthy human individuals. Only in-frame clones appear in the TCRdb table, and some are missing; sequencing was by immunoSEQ multiplex PCR. Of some 530,000 clones in the sample, more than 65% were seen once. The sequenced material came from PBMCs. These receptors were collected from a woman aged 40 to 50 in good health. Some clones in this sample may be carry-over from other donors' samples.

In the case of this clone: Distinct nucleotide sequences in the sample also encode this CDR3. In DNA, the CDR3 is TGTGCCAGCAGTCCCCCCCGGAAGGGAAATGAGCAGTTCTTC. It specifies CASSPPRKGNEQFF. The V and J genes are TRBV28 and TRBJ2-1, with D uncertain. This CDR3 contains 14 residues. Germline assignment: CDR1 MDHEN and CDR2 SYDVKM. Trimming cost V 5 bases and J 7 bases, with 15 bases left between them.

Turning to this clone: Other DNA sequences in the sample encode the same CDR3. The chain combines TRBV19 with TRBJ2-7, with D maybe TRBD1 (5 bases). Germline V gene sequence: CDR1 LNHDA, CDR2 SQIVND (reference sequence). Deletions cut 1 base from V and 3 bases from J, with 7 bases between. The CDR3 runs to 13 residues. CDR3 nucleotide sequence: TGTGCCAGTAGTATAGGACAGAACTACGAGCAGTACTTC. This translates into CASSIGQNYEQYF.

This clone counts as medium-sized. This same CDR3 is encoded by further DNA sequences in the sample. The CDR3 nucleotides are TGTGCCAGCAGCCAGGGACAGATCCAAGAGACCCAGTACTTC. The encoded protein is CASSQGQIQETQYF. The rearrangement uses TRBV5-8 and TRBJ2-5, with 7 bases matching TRBD1. CDR3 length: 14 amino acids. Germline lookup yields CDR1 SGHTS and CDR2 YDEGEE. J was trimmed by 1 base and V by 4 bases; bases with no gene match: 4.

A single count supports this clone. This sequence joins TRBV7-9 and TRBJ2-1; D is undetermined. Trimming took off 6 bases at V and 0 bases at J, with 9 bases between the two ends. This CDR3 is 14 amino acids long. Germline-derived CDR1 and CDR2 are SEHNR and FQNEAQ (reference sequence). CDR3 protein: CASSFTDSYNEQFF. As DNA, the CDR3 is TGTGCCAGCAGTTTCACCGACTCCTACAATGAGCAGTTCTTC. The full variable domain, rest sourced from reference TRBV7-9 and TRBJ2-1, is DTGVSQNPRHKITKRGQNVTFRCDPISEHNRLYWYRQTLGQGPEFLTYFQNEAQLEKSRLLSDRFSAERPKGSFSTLEIQRTEQGDSAMYLCASSFTDSYNEQFFGPGTRLTVL.

V and J are TRBV27 and TRBJ2-7; no clear D gene. CDR3 length: 14 amino acids. CDR1 and CDR2 (germline): MNHEY, SMNVEV (reference sequence). V was trimmed by 5 bases and J by 9 bases, leaving 20 bases between them. This CDR3 reads CASSPYLENRGQYF. As DNA, the CDR3 is TGTGCCAGCAGTCCTTACCTTGAAAACCGTGGGCAGTACTTC.

The rearrangement uses TRBV7-9 and TRBJ2-1; D may match TRBD1 or TRBD2 (5 bases each). This CDR3 spans 12 amino acids. V was trimmed by 4 bases and J by 9 bases, leaving 10 bases between them. Germline CDR1 and CDR2: SEHNR and FQNEAQ (reference sequence). CDR3 loop: CASSYGTSEQFF. CDR3 DNA sequence: TGTGCCAGCAGCTATGGGACGAGTGAGCAGTTCTTC.

This clone was seen more than once but under ten times. Possible read error: a much larger clone is one base away. The sample holds other DNA sequences that translate to the same CDR3. J is TRBJ1-1 and V is TRBV15; 7 bases align to TRBD1. The CDR3 spans 13 residues. Germline V gene sequence: CDR1 LNHNV, CDR2 YYDKDF (reference sequence). CDR3 amino acids: CATSKGAGTEAFF. The DNA of the CDR3 is TGTGCCACTAGCAAGGGGGCCGGGACTGAAGCTTTCTTT.

Remarks on this clone: It differs at one base from a far larger clone, so likely a read error. V is TRBV5-4 and J is TRBJ2-7, with D possibly being TRBD1 or TRBD2 (5 bases each). The CDR3 covers 14 residues. CDR1 and CDR2 (germline): SGHNT, YYREEE (reference sequence). The CDR3 nucleotides are TGTGCCAGCAGCTTGGACAGGAGGTCCTACGAGCAGCACTTC. Translation: CASSLDRRSYEQHF.

As regards this clone: A far bigger clonotype differs at one base, so this is likely a read error. V usage is TRBV28 and J usage is TRBJ1-2, with TRBD1 identical over 9 bases. Germline lookup yields CDR1 MDHEN and CDR2 SYDVKM. This CDR3 comprises 15 residues. Trimming at V came to 10 bases and at J to 6 bases, leaving 15 bases not matched to a gene. The CDR3 DNA is TGTGCCAACACCACCTATGGACAGGGGAGGCATGGCTACACCTTC. Translated, it gives CANTTYGQGRHGYTF.

The table lists this clone with a few counts. Here the CDR3 reads CASRLAVTDTQYF. The CDR3 DNA sequence: TGTGCCAGCAGACTAGCGGTCACAGATACGCAGTATTTT. The chain has TRBV28 and TRBJ2-3; 8 bases are a match to TRBD2. This CDR3 has 13 residues. Germline V gene lookup returns CDR1 MDHEN and CDR2 SYDVKM. V trimming: 6 bases; J trimming: 2 bases; junction bases outside the gene matches: 1.

The chain combines TRBV6-5 with TRBJ2-7, with 14 bases fitting TRBD2. Trimming removed 6 bases from V and 4 bases from J; junction bases left unmatched: 5. Per germline, CDR1 MNHEY and CDR2 SVGAGI. This CDR3 has 15 amino acids. The CDR3 DNA follows: TGTGCCAGCAGGCTGACTAGCGGGAGGGTGTACGAGCAGTACTTC. The encoded protein is CASRLTSGRVYEQYF.

The CDR3 DNA sequence: TGTGCCAGCAGCTGGGGGGGACTAATTCCGGAGACCCAGTACTTC. Encoded protein: CASSWGGLIPETQYF. This chain links TRBV5-4 with TRBJ2-5, with 7 bases lining up with TRBD2. V shed 3 bases and J 5 bases; nucleotides not matched to a gene: 10. Germline CDR1 is SGHNT and CDR2 is YYREEE (reference sequence). This CDR3 has 15 residues.

The gene calls are TRBV15 and TRBJ2-3; tentatively, D is TRBD1 or TRBD2 (5 bases each). V lost 0 bases to trimming and J lost 5 bases, with 15 bases between them. Germline V CDR1 and CDR2: LNHNV, YYDKDF (reference sequence). The CDR3 runs to 16 residues. The CDR3 region is CATSRDAGAYRDTQYF. CDR3 nucleotides: TGTGCCACCAGCAGAGACGCCGGGGCCTATAGAGATACGCAGTATTTT.

This chain connects TRBV7-3 to TRBJ2-2; 10 nucleotides line up with TRBD2. The germline gives CDR1 SGHTA, CDR2 FQGTGA. V dropped 7 bases and J dropped 4; count of bases not matched to a gene: 9. This CDR3 contains 16 residues. CDR3 coding DNA: TGTGCCAGCACCATCGGGACTAGCGACAGCACCGGGGAGCTGTTTTTT. As protein: CASTIGTSDSTGELFF.

J is TRBJ2-7 and V is TRBV5-1; D is ambiguous. V dropped 1 base and J dropped 4 bases, with 18 bases sitting between them. Looked up from germline, CDR1 is SGHRS and CDR2 is YFSETQ. The CDR3 has 16 amino acids. The CDR3 DNA sequence: TGCGCCAGCAGCTTGAGGGCAGTATCGACAAGGTACGAGCAGTACTTC. Encoded protein: CASSLRAVSTRYEQYF.